Listed here is a single TCR beta chain. TCRdb's table, derived via immunoSEQ multiplex PCR, lists solely in-frame clones and lacks some. This sample has about 160,000 clones, with around 93% found just once. The sample originates from a study of blood T cell repertoires in COVID-19. CDR3 size: 16 residues. Germline trimming cut 5 bases from V and 5 bases from J; bases unmatched to any gene: 6. The V gene's germline CDR1 is SGHAT and CDR2 FQNNGV. The origin of this receptor is a woman in her fifties or sixties with acute or convalescent COVID-19. The gene calls are TRBV11-2 and TRBJ2-1; 13 bases line up with TRBD2. The sample consisted of peripheral blood. CDR3 DNA sequence: TGTGCCAGCAGCCACCCCGGGACTAGCGGGGACAATGAGCAGTTCTTC. It encodes CASSHPGTSGDNEQFF.